This T cell receptor (beta chain) was recovered during a study of memory CD4+ T cells and cytomegalovirus serostatus. The overall study: This sample comes from healthy Belgian adults, several CMV seropositive, roughly 22 seronegative.

Germline V gene data show CDR1 as SGDLS and CDR2 as YYNGEE. This CDR3 spans 15 amino acids. In regard to this clone: No antigen is known for it. Its ends do not fully match the called genes, so a read error is possible.

Per the original data handling: After removing out-of-frame reads, 2,204,828 distinct TCRbeta sequences remained. Sequencing was performed with immunoSEQ multiplex PCR; in TCRdb, only in-frame clones are kept and a portion is missing. V and J calls and clone size are given by that table; D and trimming were obtained from the DNA. The sample lists some 95,000 clones; about 80% were seen once. The sort gate was single viable CD3+CD4+CD8-CD45RO+ cells for memory CD4+ T cells. Study findings and constraints: About 40% of the roughly 160 known CMV-associated TCRbeta sequences appeared in CD4+ memory. Suggested: most of the CMV-linked TCR signature lies in CD4+ memory cells.

Sequenced: memory CD4+ T cells from blood. The chain links TRBV9 to TRBJ2-5; D is possibly TRBD1 (7 bases). This clonotype was obtained from an adult in good health and CMV-seropositive. The CDR3 DNA follows: TGTGCCAGCAGGACCCCCCAGGGGGGACAAGAGACCCGGTACTTC. This gives the protein CASRTPQGGQETRYF.